Following are 19 T cell receptor beta chains from one sample sequenced in a study of blood T cell repertoires in COVID-19 (dated by TCRdb to 2018 to 2020). Receptor amplification or capture employed the immunoSEQ multiplex PCR assay. TCRdb carries this immuneACCESS record with in-frame sequences only. Its versions omit some clonotypes, under half of them owing to an unresolved V gene in the studies checked, with the rest unexplained. The sample table records approximately 300,000 clones; about 90% of these occur just once. In total, the top ten clones hold approximately 4% of the sample. The sequencing input was PBMCs or T cells enriched from blood (not recorded which). Source of these receptors: a woman between 18 and 29 years old with acute COVID-19.

The chain employs TRBV12-5 and TRBJ2-2; TRBD2 agrees at 8 bases. The CDR3 is made up of 15 amino acids. The V segment lost 4 bases and the J segment 7 bases; nucleotides outside the gene matches: 8. Germline V gene sequence: CDR1 LGHNT, CDR2 FRNRAP. The CDR3 loop is CASGYSGRRDGELFF. As DNA, the CDR3 is TGTGCTAGTGGTTACAGCGGGAGAAGGGACGGGGAGCTGTTTTTT.

The J gene is TRBJ1-1, the V gene TRBV28; no firm D call. Per germline, CDR1 MDHEN and CDR2 SYDVKM. The CDR3 sequence is 12 residues long. Trimming took off 6 bases at V and 2 bases at J, with 7 bases between the two ends. CDR3 coding DNA: TGTGCCAGCAGGGAGGCCAACACTGAAGCTTTCTTT. It specifies CASREANTEAFF.

This chain links TRBV6-4 with TRBJ1-1; 7 bases line up with TRBD1. Germline assignment: CDR1 MRHNA and CDR2 SNTAGT. The CDR3 has 13 residues. With 6 bases clipped from V and 2 bases from J, the junction kept 3 bases outside the gene matches. The CDR3 DNA sequence: TGTGCCAGCAGGAGGACAGGTAACACTGAAGCTTTCTTT. Translated: CASRRTGNTEAFF.

The table lists this clone with a count of one. The DNA for the CDR3 is TGTGCCAGTAGTACGGGAATGTCCTACGAGCAGTACTTC. This sequence encodes CASSTGMSYEQYF. J is TRBJ2-7 and V is TRBV19, with a possible D match to TRBD2 (5 bases). CDR3 length equals 13 residues. CDR1 is LNHDA, CDR2 SQIVND, per germline (reference sequence). Trimming shortened V by 4 bases and J by 1 base, and 8 bases separated the two germline ends. The full variable domain, rest sourced from reference TRBV19 and TRBJ2-7, is DGGITQSPKYLFRKEGQNVTLSCEQNLNHDAMYWYRQDPGQGLRLIYYSQIVNDFQKGDIAEGYSVSREKKESFPLTVTSAQKNPTAFYLCASSTGMSYEQYFGPGTRLTVT.

The V gene is TRBV27, the J gene TRBJ1-2; 8 positions match TRBD1. The J segment lost 0 bases and the V segment lost 5 bases, leaving 14 bases of the junction unmatched. This CDR3 has 18 amino acids. Germline V gene lookup returns CDR1 MNHEY and CDR2 SMNVEV (reference sequence). The CDR3 region is CASSLRPGQGAPNYGYTF. In nucleotides, the CDR3 is TGTGCCAGCAGTCTCCGACCTGGACAGGGAGCTCCTAACTATGGCTACACCTTC.

This clone was found once. The J gene is TRBJ1-5, the V gene TRBV24-1; possible D gene TRBD1, 6 bases. Germline assignment: CDR1 KGHDR and CDR2 SFDVKD. This CDR3 contains 17 residues. Trimming pared 3 bases from V and 2 bases from J, leaving 16 bases between. The CDR3, as DNA: TGTGCCACCAGTGATGAAACACAGGGTTTTGGCAATCAGCCCCAGCATTTT. It codes for CATSDETQGFGNQPQHF.

The CDR3 protein is CASSRSGGIPVNTEAFF. The DNA for the CDR3 is TGTGCCAGCAGCCGCTCGGGGGGGATCCCCGTGAACACTGAAGCTTTCTTT. The gene calls are TRBV3-1 (or the pseudogene TRBV3-2) and TRBJ1-1; maybe TRBD1 (5 bases). CDR1 is LGHDT and CDR2 is YNNKEL in the germline V gene (reference sequence). The CDR3 has 17 residues. V was shortened by 4 bases and J by 0 bases, with 18 bases between the two germline ends.

The J gene is TRBJ2-5, the V gene TRBV3-1 (or the pseudogene TRBV3-2), with 10 bases fitting TRBD1. Per germline, CDR1 LGHDT and CDR2 YNNKEL (reference sequence). Trimming removed 0 bases from V and 13 bases from J; junction bases left unmatched: 11. The CDR3 is 15 amino acids. CDR3 protein: CASSQEWTGGQDPYF. CDR3 nucleotides: TGTGCCAGCAGCCAAGAGTGGACAGGGGGACAGGACCCGTACTTC.

V usage is TRBV7-6 and J usage is TRBJ2-2; possible D gene TRBD1, 9 bases. Trimming removed 5 bases at V and 6 bases at J, with 19 bases between. The CDR3 loop spans 16 amino acids. In germline, CDR1 is SGHVS, CDR2 FNYEAQ. The DNA for the CDR3 is TGTGCCAGCAGCCCGGGAGGGACAGGGTTTGCCGGGGAGCTGTTTTTT. Its translation: CASSPGGTGFAGELFF. Full variable domain (rest looked up from reference TRBV7-6 and TRBJ2-2): GAGVSQSPRYKVTKRGQDVALRCDPISGHVSLYWYRQALGQGPEFLTYFNYEAQQDKSGLPNDRFSAERPEGSISTLTIQRTEQRDSAMYRCASSPGGTGFAGELFFGEGSRLTVL.

The chain employs TRBV7-9 and TRBJ1-3, with 11 bases matching TRBD1. CDR3 length: 15 residues. Germline V gives CDR1 SEHNR, CDR2 FQNEAQ (reference sequence). The trim removed 5 bases at V and 3 bases at J, leaving 3 bases unmatched. The CDR3: CASSPDRGLGNTIYF. In nucleotides, the CDR3 is TGTGCCAGCAGCCCGGACAGGGGGCTTGGAAACACCATATATTTT.

J is TRBJ2-7 and V is TRBV2, with D maybe TRBD2 (6 bases). CDR1 is SNHLY and CDR2 is FYNNEI in the germline V gene. Trimming shortened V by 5 bases and J by 0 bases, and 20 bases separated the two germline ends. This CDR3 comprises 17 residues. The CDR3 loop reads CASSPIELAESSYEQYF. DNA of the CDR3: TGTGCCAGCAGTCCTATCGAACTAGCTGAGAGCTCCTACGAGCAGTACTTC.

This chain uses TRBV7-2 with TRBJ2-1, with 12 nucleotides matching TRBD1. The germline V gene has CDR1 SGHTA and CDR2 FQGNSA. This CDR3 region has 15 residues. Germline trimming cut 0 bases from V and 8 bases from J; bases unmatched to any gene: 2. The CDR3 bases are TGTGCCAGCAGCTTAGCGGGACAGGGGGCCTATGAGCAGTTCTTC. Its translation: CASSLAGQGAYEQFF.

V and J are TRBV7-8 and TRBJ1-1, with no clear D. This CDR3 is built from 14 residues. CDR1 and CDR2 from the germline V gene are SGHVS and FQNEAQ. With 5 bases removed from V and 7 bases from J, the gap between germline ends came to 17 bases. The CDR3 region is CASSPRGGFGEAFF. CDR3 sequence (DNA): TGTGCCAGCAGCCCCAGAGGAGGGTTTGGTGAAGCTTTCTTT.

This clone was observed a handful of times. The chain recombines TRBV9 with TRBJ2-7; TRBD2 might be the D (6 bases). Trimming left V 2 bases short and J 0 bases short, with 6 bases between. CDR1 SGDLS and CDR2 YYNGEE come from the germline V gene. This CDR3 spans 13 amino acids. The CDR3 here is CASSVGGSYEQYF. CDR3 nucleotides: TGTGCCAGCAGCGTCGGGGGCTCCTACGAGCAGTACTTC. The full variable domain, its missing parts supplied by reference TRBV9 and TRBJ2-7, is DSGVTQTPKHLITATGQRVTLRCSPRSGDLSVYWYQQSLDQGLQFLIQYYNGEERAKGNILERFSAQQFPDLHSELNLSSLELGDSALYFCASSVGGSYEQYFGPGTRLTVT.

The chain is built from TRBV6-5 and TRBJ2-7; D might be TRBD1 (6 bases). The CDR3 covers 12 residues. Germline CDR1 MNHEY, CDR2 SVGAGI. Trimming removed 6 bases at V and 9 bases at J, with 15 bases between. The CDR3: CASSRALDRQYF. Here the CDR3 DNA reads TGTGCCAGCAGCCGGGCCCTGGACAGGCAGTACTTC.

The genes are TRBV18 and TRBJ2-5; the D gene is possibly TRBD2 (6 bases). V was trimmed by 3 bases and J by 4 bases, leaving 9 bases between them. Germline V gene sequence: CDR1 KGHSH, CDR2 LQKENI. The CDR3 sequence is 13 residues long. The CDR3 loop is CASSPRDSETQYF. The CDR3 nucleotides are TGTGCCAGCTCACCCCGGGACTCAGAGACCCAGTACTTC.

This chain links TRBV10-3 with TRBJ2-7, with TRBD2 identical over 11 bases. The V gene's germline CDR1 is ENHRY and CDR2 SYGVKD. This CDR3 has 14 amino acids. V shed 5 bases and J 7 bases; nucleotides not matched to a gene: 7. The CDR3 DNA follows: TGTGCCATCAGTTCTCTCGGACTAGCGGGTGAGCAGTACTTC. This sequence encodes CAISSLGLAGEQYF.

The V gene is TRBV24-1, the J gene TRBJ2-7, with D unclear. Germline-derived CDR1 and CDR2 are KGHDR and SFDVKD. Deletions cut 4 bases from V and 4 bases from J, with 7 bases between. This CDR3 spans 12 amino acids. Written as DNA, the CDR3 is TGTGCCACCAGTGACCGTACATACGAGCAGTACTTC. It encodes CATSDRTYEQYF.

The gene calls are TRBV11-2 and TRBJ2-3, with TRBD2 identical over 8 bases. The CDR3 covers 16 residues. V shed 5 bases, J shed 2 bases, and the junction held 9 bases outside the gene matches. Germline CDR1 is SGHAT and CDR2 is FQNNGV. CDR3 in DNA: TGTGCCAGCAGCGTCGGACTAGCCCACTACACAGATACGCAGTATTTT. This encodes CASSVGLAHYTDTQYF.